The next 21 T cell receptor beta chains were all read from a single sample in a study of metastatic and nonmetastatic thyroid tumors. TCRdb reprocessed the PCR reads via MiXCR. This sample has about 59,000 clones, with about 16% found just once. The entire patient cohort was treatment-naive prior to thyroid surgery. The sequencing sample was made of blood. These receptors all stem from a male donor with papillary thyroid cancer or a benign thyroid nodule (not recorded which). Some clones in this sample may be carry-over from other donors' samples.

This clone was counted ten times or more. The genes are TRBV6-4 and TRBJ2-3; 14 positions agree with TRBD2. CDR3 size: 17 residues. Unmatched junction bases numbered 4, after V lost 2 bases and J lost 3 bases. Germline values: CDR1 MRHNA, CDR2 SNTAGT. The CDR3 DNA follows: TGTGCCAGCAGTGACGGGACTAGCGGGAGTGGGACAGATACGCAGTATTTT. It codes for CASSDGTSGSGTDTQYF.

In this sample, this clone turned up many times. The rearrangement joins TRBV9 to TRBJ2-1; 7 nucleotides line up with TRBD2. The CDR3 is made up of 16 amino acids. Losses at the gene ends were 3 bases for V and 1 base for J; bases not matched to a gene: 7. In germline, CDR1 is SGDLS, CDR2 YYNGEE. The CDR3 region is CASSGLAEKSYNEQFF. The CDR3 nucleotides read TGTGCCAGCAGCGGGCTAGCGGAGAAGTCCTACAATGAGCAGTTCTTC.

This clone was seen ten or more times. V and J are TRBV2 and TRBJ1-3; D is possibly TRBD1 (5 bases). The germline gives CDR1 SNHLY, CDR2 FYNNEI. Deletions cut 2 bases from V and 4 bases from J, with 12 bases between. This CDR3 is built from 15 residues. The CDR3 reads CASSESPGPGNTIYF. The CDR3 DNA sequence: TGTGCCAGCAGTGAAAGTCCAGGGCCAGGAAACACCATATATTTT.

Many counts were recorded for this clone. The chain has TRBV5-1 and TRBJ1-1, with D possibly TRBD1 on 5 matching bases. The CDR3 has 12 amino acids. The germline V gene has CDR1 SGHRS and CDR2 YFSETQ. V shed 0 bases and J shed 7 bases, with 7 bases lying between them. Written as DNA, the CDR3 is TGCGCCAGCAGCTTGGATGGGGGTGAAGCTTTCTTT. Protein sequence: CASSLDGGEAFF.

There are many counts of this clone. The chain employs TRBV5-5 and TRBJ1-6, with 8 bases identical to TRBD1. This CDR3 is built from 15 residues. After removal of 4 bases from V and 8 bases from J, the junction contained 8 bases not matched to a gene. CDR1 and CDR2 from the germline V gene are SGHKS and YYEKEE (reference sequence). CDR3 region: CASSHDPGQDSPLHF. CDR3 sequence (DNA): TGTGCCAGCAGCCACGACCCGGGACAGGATTCACCCCTCCACTTT.

This clone was recorded at least ten times. The chain links TRBV4-2 to TRBJ2-7; D is tentatively TRBD1 or TRBD2 (5 bases each). The germline V gene encodes CDR1 LGHNA and CDR2 YNFKEQ. Trimming removed 0 bases from V and 1 base from J, with 10 bases in between. This CDR3 spans 15 amino acids. The CDR3 DNA reads as TGTGCCAGCAGCCAAGAGTCGGGACGGTCCTACGAGCAGTACTTC. Translating gives CASSQESGRSYEQYF.

The chain joins TRBV30 to TRBJ2-7; possible D gene TRBD2, 5 bases. The CDR3 spans 12 residues. V lost 2 bases, J lost 3 bases, and 8 bases lay in between. Germline CDR1 GTSNPN, CDR2 SVGIG (reference sequence). The CDR3 sequence is CAWSPSFYEQYF. CDR3 nucleotide sequence: TGTGCCTGGAGTCCTAGCTTCTACGAGCAGTACTTC.

This clone was seen repeatedly, ten times or more. The rearrangement joins TRBV4-1 to TRBJ1-2, with TRBD1 as a possible D gene (6 bases). Germline CDR1 MGHRA, CDR2 YSYEKL. The CDR3 has 19 amino acids. V lost 0 bases to trimming and J lost 2 bases, with 22 bases between them. In nucleotides, the CDR3 is TGCGCCAGCAGCCAAGATTGGGGAACCGCAGGGGCGAAAAACTATGGCTACACCTTC. Amino acid sequence: CASSQDWGTAGAKNYGYTF.

This clone was found many times. This chain connects TRBV29-1 to TRBJ1-2, with a possible D match to TRBD1 (6 bases). Germline CDR1 reads SQVTM; CDR2 reads ANQGSEA. CDR3 length: 13 residues. Trimming shortened V by 0 bases and J by 5 bases, and 10 bases separated the two germline ends. CDR3 amino acids: CSVEEQGGYGYTF. The CDR3 nucleotides read TGCAGCGTTGAAGAACAGGGAGGGTATGGCTACACCTTC.

This clone has just a few counts. A single base separates this from a much larger clone, so it may be a read error. The chain joins TRBV10-3 to TRBJ2-7; perhaps D is TRBD1 or TRBD2 (5 bases each). The CDR3 is made up of 10 amino acids. Germline V gives CDR1 ENHRY, CDR2 SYGVKD. In DNA form, the CDR3 reads TGTGCCATCGGGGGTAACGAGCAGCACTTC. Translation: CAIGGNEQHF.

This clone showed up many times. The chain uses TRBV12-3 or TRBV12-4 and TRBJ1-6; 9 nucleotides match TRBD1. The CDR3 length is 14 residues. V gave up 4 bases and J gave up 9 bases; unmatched junction bases: 4. Here the CDR3 reads CASSSGQGFSPLHF. As DNA, the CDR3 is TGTGCCAGCAGTTCGGGACAGGGTTTTTCACCCCTCCACTTT.

This clone was counted at least ten times. This chain links TRBV15 with TRBJ2-7, with TRBD1 identical over 10 bases. J gave up 5 bases and V 2 bases, and 3 bases lay outside the gene matches. Germline V CDR1 and CDR2: LNHNV, YYDKDF (reference sequence). The CDR3 sequence is 14 residues long. CDR3: CATSRRDRGDEQYF. The CDR3 DNA reads TGTGCCACCAGCAGACGGGACAGGGGTGACGAGCAGTACTTC.

This clone came up many times. The J gene is TRBJ1-5, the V gene TRBV6-2 or TRBV6-3, with D tentatively TRBD1 (5 bases). Germline CDR1 reads MNHEY; CDR2 reads SVGEGT. CDR3 length equals 15 residues. V lost 3 bases and J 5 bases, leaving 14 bases between the germline ends. For the CDR3, the DNA is TGTGCCAGCAGTTATAATGGGGGGAGATATCAGCCCCAGCATTTT. Translating it yields CASSYNGGRYQPQHF.

This clone has at least ten counts. The chain has TRBV11-3 and TRBJ2-1; 7 positions match TRBD1. The germline V gene encodes CDR1 SGHNT and CDR2 YENEEA. The CDR3 length is 17 residues. With V trimmed by 0 bases and J by 4 bases, 9 bases remained unmatched. CDR3 bases: TGTGCCAGCAGCTTAGATGCCACGGGACAGACATACAATGAGCAGTTCTTC. The encoded protein is CASSLDATGQTYNEQFF.

This clone was observed many times. V gene TRBV27 combines with J gene TRBJ2-1; 12 bases align to TRBD2. This CDR3 contains 17 residues. Germline V gene data show CDR1 as MNHEY and CDR2 as SMNVEV (reference sequence). With 3 bases clipped from V and 1 base from J, the junction kept 4 bases outside the gene matches. CDR3 nucleotide sequence: TGTGCCAGCAGTTTTCTAGCGGGAGGGTTTTCCTACAATGAGCAGTTCTTC. It encodes CASSFLAGGFSYNEQFF.

This clone was seen repeatedly, ten times or more. This chain joins TRBV28 and TRBJ2-5; 7 bases fit TRBD1. The CDR3 is made up of 14 amino acids. The germline gives CDR1 MDHEN, CDR2 SYDVKM. Trimming cost V 6 bases and J 2 bases; bases outside gene matches: 6. Here the CDR3 DNA reads TGTGCCAGCAGCAGCAGACAGGGTCAAGAGACCCAGTACTTC. This gives the protein CASSSRQGQETQYF.

Regarding this clone: Just one base apart from a much larger clone, this may be a read error. V usage is TRBV9 and J usage is TRBJ2-1; no definite D call. V was cut by 0 bases and J by 3 bases, with 4 bases left in between. This CDR3 spans 13 amino acids. Germline CDR1 and CDR2: SGDLS and YYNGEE. CDR3 protein: CASSVVDYNEQFF. CDR3 in DNA: TGTGCCAGCAGCGTAGTGGACTACAATGAGCAGTTCTTC.

Points on this clone: Since a much larger clone is just one base distant, this may be a read error. The chain carries TRBV18 and TRBJ1-5; D unresolved. Germline lookup yields CDR1 KGHSH and CDR2 LQKENI. The V end lost 10 bases, the J end lost 10 bases, and 17 bases lay between the germline ends. The CDR3 is 12 amino acids. The CDR3 DNA reads TGTGCCATCCCACCACCGGAAGGTCCCCAGCATTTT. Its protein product is CAIPPPEGPQHF.

The sample holds a few counts of this clone. The chain links TRBV7-2 to TRBJ1-1; TRBD1 might be the D (5 bases). The CDR3 is made up of 15 amino acids. CDR1 and CDR2 (germline): SGHTA, FQGNSA. Trimming cost V 5 bases and J 4 bases, with 17 bases left between them. The CDR3 here is CASSLRIIGGTEAFF. The CDR3 DNA sequence: TGTGCCAGCAGCCTCCGGATCATCGGGGGCACTGAAGCTTTCTTT.

In this sample, this clone turned up many times. This sequence joins TRBV19 and TRBJ2-6; 8 bases are shared with TRBD1. CDR3 length: 18 amino acids. Trimming removed 4 bases from V and 0 bases from J; junction bases left unmatched: 8. Germline CDR1 LNHDA, CDR2 SQIVND (reference sequence). Written as DNA, the CDR3 is TGTGCCAGTAGTACCCTCAGGGGGCCAGACTCTGGGGCCAACGTCCTGACTTTC. Its protein is CASSTLRGPDSGANVLTF.

In DNA, the CDR3 is TGTGCCAGCAGCCCCAGCCCACAGGGTTCTGCGACTGAAGCTTTCTTT. This codes for CASSPSPQGSATEAFF. The genes are TRBV5-5 and TRBJ1-1; D might be TRBD1 (6 bases). Per germline, CDR1 SGHKS and CDR2 YYEKEE (reference sequence). This CDR3 has 16 residues. Trimming left V 4 bases short and J 5 bases short, with 21 bases between. Full variable domain (outside the CDR3, taken from reference TRBV5-5 and TRBJ1-1): DAGVTQSPTHLIKTRGQQVTLRCSPISGHKSVSWYQQVLGQGPQFIFQYYEKEERGRGNFPDRFSARQFPNYSSELNVNALLLGDSALYLCASSPSPQGSATEAFFGQGTRLTVV.